This TCR beta chain was identified during a study of control samples from healthy donors and cancer patients. Trimming removed 3 bases from V and 5 bases from J; junction bases left unmatched: 6. This CDR3 spans 15 amino acids. Per germline, CDR1 LGHNA and CDR2 YSLEER. Repertoires were generated with immunoSEQ multiplex PCR, while TCRdb's copy carries only in-frame clones and drops some. The data contain some 97,000 clones, about 90% of them singletons. Sequenced input: blood. The receptor comes from a woman in her forties or fifties in good health. J is TRBJ2-3 and V is TRBV4-3; 9 nucleotides align to TRBD1. The CDR3 region has the DNA TGCGCCAGCAGCCAGTACAGGGGGCTGGGAGATACGCAGTATTTT. Translated, it gives CASSQYRGLGDTQYF.